This passage covers 20 T cell receptor beta chains from one sample sequenced in a study of glioma-infiltrating T cells after dendritic cell vaccination. Sequencing was performed with immunoSEQ multiplex PCR; in TCRdb, only in-frame clones are kept and a portion is missing. Of 70,000 to 100,000 clones listed, around four fifths are singletons. Time point: after dendritic cell vaccination, including at tumor progression/relapse. This material consisted of blood, taken after dendritic cell vaccination. These receptors were collected from a human donor with glioblastoma.

The chain carries TRBV2 and TRBJ1-4; 7 bases agree with TRBD1. CDR3 length equals 14 residues. V trimming: 5 bases; J trimming: 2 bases; junction bases outside the gene matches: 2. CDR1 is SNHLY and CDR2 is FYNNEI in the germline V gene. As DNA, the CDR3 is TGTGCCAGCAGTCAGGACAGGACTAATGAAAAACTGTTTTTT. As protein: CASSQDRTNEKLFF.

The V and J genes are TRBV9 and TRBJ2-7; 7 bases match TRBD2. CDR3 length equals 18 residues. Germline loops: CDR1 SGDLS, CDR2 YYNGEE. V lost 4 bases, J lost 5 bases, and 21 bases stayed unmatched. CDR3 protein: CASSPQAPSGGVGHEQYF. The CDR3 DNA reads as TGTGCCAGCAGCCCACAAGCCCCGAGTGGGGGGGTAGGCCACGAGCAGTACTTC.

The chain uses TRBV5-1 and TRBJ2-4; 11 bases map to TRBD2. The CDR3 loop spans 15 amino acids. Trimming cost V 4 bases and J 12 bases; bases outside gene matches: 12. Looked up from germline, CDR1 is SGHRS and CDR2 is YFSETQ. CDR3 sequence reads: CASSMTSGAAESQYF. The CDR3 nucleotides read TGCGCCAGCAGCATGACTAGCGGGGCCGCCGAGAGTCAGTACTTC. Supplemented by reference TRBV5-1 and TRBJ2-4, the full variable domain reads KAGVTQTPRYLIKTRGQQVTLSCSPISGHRSVSWYQQTPGQGLQFLFEYFSETQRNKGNFPGRFSGRQFSNSRSEMNVSTLELGDSALYLCASSMTSGAAESQYFGAGTRLSVL.

The chain recombines TRBV18 with TRBJ2-1, with D unclear. Germline lookup yields CDR1 KGHSH and CDR2 LQKENI. Trimming left V 2 bases short and J 3 bases short, with 11 bases between. The CDR3 extends over 15 amino acids. The CDR3 DNA follows: TGTGCCAGCTCACCAAAGGCGCAGGTCTACAATGAGCAGTTCTTC. Its translation: CASSPKAQVYNEQFF.

This CDR3 is CASSSDDRGLFTGELFF. The CDR3 bases are TGTGCCAGCAGCTCCGACGACAGGGGGCTGTTCACCGGGGAGCTGTTTTTT. The gene calls are TRBV11-2 and TRBJ2-2; TRBD1 agrees at 10 bases. Germline V gives CDR1 SGHAT, CDR2 FQNNGV. Germline trimming cut 4 bases from V and 4 bases from J; bases unmatched to any gene: 9. The CDR3 extends over 17 amino acids.

This sequence joins TRBV2 and TRBJ1-1, with unresolved D. CDR3 length equals 13 residues. Per the germline V gene, CDR1 is SNHLY and CDR2 is FYNNEI. The ends were cut back, 3 bases at V and 3 bases at J, with 8 bases in the middle. CDR3 DNA sequence: TGTGCCAGCAGTGATGAGAGGGACACTGAAGCTTTCTTT. Translating gives CASSDERDTEAFF. Together with reference TRBV2 and TRBJ1-1, the CDR3 gives the full variable domain: EPEVTQTPSHQVTQMGQEVILRCVPISNHLYFYWYRQILGQKVEFLVSFYNNEISEKSEIFDDQFSVERPDGSNFTLKIRSTKLEDSAMYFCASSDERDTEAFFGQGTRLTVV.

J is TRBJ2-5 and V is TRBV7-9, with 8 bases matching TRBD2. The germline gives CDR1 SEHNR, CDR2 FQNEAQ (reference sequence). The CDR3 loop spans 16 amino acids. J was trimmed by 4 bases and V by 2 bases; bases with no gene match: 9. The CDR3 DNA reads as TGTGCCAGCAGCTTATCGGGCGGGGGGCCCTTAGAGACCCAGTACTTC. Translating gives CASSLSGGGPLETQYF.

The chain has TRBV19 and TRBJ2-1, with 10 bases fitting TRBD1. CDR3 size: 18 residues. CDR1 is LNHDA, CDR2 SQIVND, per germline (reference sequence). V trimming: 5 bases; J trimming: 6 bases; junction bases outside the gene matches: 16. Here the CDR3 reads CASSPRRKGQGEFNEQFF. As DNA, the CDR3 is TGTGCCAGTAGTCCCCGTAGAAAAGGACAGGGGGAGTTCAATGAGCAGTTCTTC.

The rearrangement links TRBV5-4 to TRBJ2-2, with D possibly being TRBD2 (6 bases). V was trimmed by 0 bases and J by 1 base, leaving 7 bases between them. Per the germline V gene, CDR1 is SGHNT and CDR2 is YYREEE (reference sequence). CDR3 length equals 15 residues. CDR3: CASSLGLVNTGELFF. CDR3 nucleotide sequence: TGTGCCAGCAGCTTGGGACTAGTGAACACCGGGGAGCTGTTTTTT.

The chain has TRBV2 and TRBJ1-1, with D perhaps TRBD1 (5 bases). Deletions cut 6 bases from V and 0 bases from J, with 11 bases between. CDR3 length: 14 residues. Germline-derived CDR1 and CDR2 are SNHLY and FYNNEI. CDR3 amino acids: CASSVGGLNTEAFF. CDR3 nucleotide sequence: TGTGCCAGCAGCGTGGGGGGATTGAACACTGAAGCTTTCTTT.

V and J are TRBV28 and TRBJ1-2, with 7 bases aligning to TRBD1. In germline, CDR1 is MDHEN, CDR2 SYDVKM. This CDR3 contains 14 residues. With V trimmed by 6 bases and J by 4 bases, 8 bases remained unmatched. The CDR3 DNA follows: TGTGCCAGCAGATCCGAAGGGGGCAGCTATGGCTACACCTTC. It codes for CASRSEGGSYGYTF.

V usage is TRBV7-3 and J usage is TRBJ2-7, with TRBD1 identical over 8 bases. Unmatched junction bases numbered 12, after V lost 4 bases and J lost 7 bases. The CDR3 runs to 15 residues. In germline, CDR1 is SGHTA, CDR2 FQGTGA. In DNA, the CDR3 is TGTGCCAGCAGCTGGGTCGGGACAGGCGTAGGGGAGCAGTACTTC. This translates into CASSWVGTGVGEQYF.

The V and J genes are TRBV2 and TRBJ2-5; 8 bases align to TRBD1. J lost 5 bases, V lost 5 bases, and 7 bases had no gene match. There are 14 residues in the CDR3. From germline, CDR1 is SNHLY and CDR2 FYNNEI. CDR3 region: CASSYYRGEETQYF. The CDR3 coding sequence is TGTGCCAGCAGTTACTACAGGGGGGAGGAGACCCAGTACTTC.

V usage is TRBV5-5 and J usage is TRBJ2-2; tentatively, D is TRBD2 (5 bases). The germline V gene encodes CDR1 SGHKS and CDR2 YYEKEE (reference sequence). V lost 0 bases and J 3 bases, leaving 12 bases between the germline ends. The CDR3 consists of 16 residues. The CDR3 DNA reads as TGTGCCAGCAGCTTGGGTCCTACTAGGGACACCGGGGAGCTGTTTTTT. Its translation: CASSLGPTRDTGELFF.

CDR3 region: CASSPGRLSSSYGYTF. CDR3 sequence (DNA): TGTGCCAGCAGCCCCGGGCGGTTGTCTAGCAGCTATGGCTACACCTTC. This chain joins TRBV7-2 and TRBJ1-2; D unclear. Germline lookup yields CDR1 SGHTA and CDR2 FQGNSA. The CDR3 is 16 amino acids. Trimming took off 5 bases at V and 4 bases at J, with 20 bases between the two ends. The complete variable domain, with remaining parts taken from reference TRBV7-2 and TRBJ1-2, reads GAGVSQSPSNKVTEKGKDVELRCDPISGHTALYWYRQSLGQGLEFLIYFQGNSAPDKSGLPSDRFSAERTGGSVSTLTIQRTQQEDSAVYLCASSPGRLSSSYGYTFGSGTRLTVV.

The chain uses TRBV29-1 and TRBJ1-5, with 7 bases lining up with TRBD1. Germline values: CDR1 SQVTM, CDR2 ANQGSEA. The trim removed 5 bases at V and 7 bases at J, leaving 8 bases unmatched. CDR3 length: 13 residues. CDR3 sequence: CSVLEGAEQPQHF. CDR3 nucleotides: TGCAGCGTTTTGGAGGGGGCGGAACAGCCCCAGCATTTT. Looking up the rest from reference TRBV29-1 and TRBJ1-5 gives the full variable domain: SAVISQKPSRDICQRGTSLTIQCQVDSQVTMMFWYRQQPGQSLTLIATANQGSEATYESGFVIDKFPISRPNLTFSTLTVSNMSPEDSSIYLCSVLEGAEQPQHFGDGTRLSIL.

The rearrangement links TRBV5-4 to TRBJ2-7, with 7 nucleotides matching TRBD1. Germline V gene sequence: CDR1 SGHNT, CDR2 YYREEE (reference sequence). V dropped 4 bases and J dropped 3; count of bases not matched to a gene: 7. The CDR3 runs to 14 residues. Here the CDR3 reads CASSPQGTSYEQYF. The CDR3 DNA is TGTGCCAGCAGCCCACAGGGGACAAGCTACGAGCAGTACTTC.

V usage is TRBV18 and J usage is TRBJ1-2; 9 positions match TRBD1. The CDR3 sequence is 16 residues long. Trimming took 6 bases from V and 10 from J; bases not matched to a gene: 18. Germline CDR1 KGHSH, CDR2 LQKENI. In DNA form, the CDR3 reads TGTGCCAGCTCTCTTTCGATGCCGGGACAGGGATGGATCTACACCTTC. Its translation: CASSLSMPGQGWIYTF.

The chain has TRBV6-5 and TRBJ2-7, with D possibly being TRBD1 (6 bases). The CDR3 spans 11 residues. The germline V gene encodes CDR1 MNHEY and CDR2 SVGAGI. V was pared by 7 bases and J by 6 bases, with 10 bases between. As DNA, the CDR3 is TGTGCCAGCAACCAGGGGTCCGAGCAGTACTTC. It encodes CASNQGSEQYF.

The rearrangement links TRBV6-5 to TRBJ1-3; 7 positions match TRBD1. CDR3 length equals 15 residues. V lost 4 bases to trimming and J lost 4 bases; unmatched junction nucleotides: 7. Per germline, CDR1 MNHEY and CDR2 SVGAGI. For the CDR3, the DNA is TGTGCCAGCAGTTTCAGACAGGGTACGGGAAACACCATATATTTT. Amino acid sequence: CASSFRQGTGNTIYF.